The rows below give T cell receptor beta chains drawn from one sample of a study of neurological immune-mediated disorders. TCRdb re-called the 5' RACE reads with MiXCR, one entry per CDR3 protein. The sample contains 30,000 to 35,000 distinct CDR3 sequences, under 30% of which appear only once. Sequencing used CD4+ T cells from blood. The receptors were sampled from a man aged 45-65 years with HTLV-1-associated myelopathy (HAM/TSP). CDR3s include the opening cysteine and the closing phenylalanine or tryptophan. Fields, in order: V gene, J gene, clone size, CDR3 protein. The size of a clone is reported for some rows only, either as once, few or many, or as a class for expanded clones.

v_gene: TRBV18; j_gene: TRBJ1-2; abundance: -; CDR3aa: CASSPNRGDGYTF
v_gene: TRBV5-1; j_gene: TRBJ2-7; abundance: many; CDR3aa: CASSLEGAYEQYF
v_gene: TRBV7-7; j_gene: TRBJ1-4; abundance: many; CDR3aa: CASSHTPGGKLFF
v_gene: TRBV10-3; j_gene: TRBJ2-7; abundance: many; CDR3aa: CAIRREYEQYF
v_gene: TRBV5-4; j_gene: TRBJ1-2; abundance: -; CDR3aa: CASSFLAADRRNYGYTF
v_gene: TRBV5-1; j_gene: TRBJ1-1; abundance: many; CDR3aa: CASSLRGQNTEAFF
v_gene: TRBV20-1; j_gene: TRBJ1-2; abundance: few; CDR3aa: CSARTDNYGYTF
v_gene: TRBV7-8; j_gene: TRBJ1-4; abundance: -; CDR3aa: CASSLGLNEKLFF
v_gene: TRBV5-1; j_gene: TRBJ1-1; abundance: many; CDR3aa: CASSRRGQGVSVNTEAFF
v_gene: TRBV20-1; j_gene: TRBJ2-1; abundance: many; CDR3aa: CSARSGGPVDEQFF
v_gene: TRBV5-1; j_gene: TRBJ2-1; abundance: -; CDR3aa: CASSSGQGDNEQFF
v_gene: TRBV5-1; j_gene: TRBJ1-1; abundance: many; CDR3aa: CASTLGGFDTEAFF
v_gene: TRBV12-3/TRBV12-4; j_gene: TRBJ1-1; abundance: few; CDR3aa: CASSFTGMNTEAFF
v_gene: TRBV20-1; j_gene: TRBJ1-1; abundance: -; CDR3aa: CSARESGGLKNTEAFF
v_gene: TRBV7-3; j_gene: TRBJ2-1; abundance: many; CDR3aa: CASSLNLGASINEQFF
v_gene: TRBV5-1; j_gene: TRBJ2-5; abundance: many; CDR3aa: CASSLGVETQYF
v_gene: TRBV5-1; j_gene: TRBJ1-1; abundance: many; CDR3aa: CASSPRIVDTEAFF
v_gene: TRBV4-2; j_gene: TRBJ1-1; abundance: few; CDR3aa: CASSQDRMEAFF
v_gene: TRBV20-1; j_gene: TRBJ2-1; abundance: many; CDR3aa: CSKTGGPASYNEQFF
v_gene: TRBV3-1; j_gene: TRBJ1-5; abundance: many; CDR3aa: CASSRRGGPQHF
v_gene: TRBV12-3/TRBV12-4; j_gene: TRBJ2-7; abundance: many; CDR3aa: CASSRTSGGSYEQYF
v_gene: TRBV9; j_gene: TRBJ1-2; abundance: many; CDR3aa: CASSVVGGPYGYTF
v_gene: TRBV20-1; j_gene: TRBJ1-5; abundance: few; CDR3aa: CSARRQATANQPQHF
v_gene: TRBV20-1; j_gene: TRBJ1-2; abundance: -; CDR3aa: CSASGQYGYTF
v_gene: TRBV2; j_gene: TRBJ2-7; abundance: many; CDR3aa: CASSEQWHNSYEQYF
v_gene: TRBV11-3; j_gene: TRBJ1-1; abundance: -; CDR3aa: CASSFPVEAFF
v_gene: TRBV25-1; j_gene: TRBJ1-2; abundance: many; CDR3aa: CASSRGWERTYGYTF
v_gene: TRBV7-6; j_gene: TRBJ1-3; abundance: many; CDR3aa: CASSSGPSSGNTIYF
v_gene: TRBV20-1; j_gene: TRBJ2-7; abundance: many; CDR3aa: CSASQGAEAYEQYF
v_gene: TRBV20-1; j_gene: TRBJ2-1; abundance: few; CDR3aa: CSASRNNEQFF
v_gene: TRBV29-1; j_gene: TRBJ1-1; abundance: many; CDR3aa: CSVAPGRVNTEAFF
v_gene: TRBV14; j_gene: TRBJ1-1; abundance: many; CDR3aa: CASSPQPTGTGAFF
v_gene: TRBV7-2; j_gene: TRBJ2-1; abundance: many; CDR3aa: CASSLDGQTLSNEQFF
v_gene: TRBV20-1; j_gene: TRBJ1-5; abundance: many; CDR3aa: CSAPQGAQEQPQHF
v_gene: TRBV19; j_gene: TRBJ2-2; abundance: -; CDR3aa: CDSSNRDRVAGELFF
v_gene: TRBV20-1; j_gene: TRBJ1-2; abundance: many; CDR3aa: CSARTGALNYGYTF
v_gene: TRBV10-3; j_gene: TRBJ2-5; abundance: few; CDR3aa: CAISDTTSGGETQYF
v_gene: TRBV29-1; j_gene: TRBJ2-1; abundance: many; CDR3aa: CSVETDRLEQFF
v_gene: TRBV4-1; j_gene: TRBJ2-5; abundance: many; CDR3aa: CASSQDRLAGNQGTQYF
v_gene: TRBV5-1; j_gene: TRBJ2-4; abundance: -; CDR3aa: CASASTGLAKNIQYF
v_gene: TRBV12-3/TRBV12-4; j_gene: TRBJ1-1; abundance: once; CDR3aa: CASSLQGSNTEAFF
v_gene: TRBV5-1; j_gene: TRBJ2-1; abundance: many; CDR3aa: CASSLTSVYSYNEQFF
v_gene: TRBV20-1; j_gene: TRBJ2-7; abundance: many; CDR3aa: CSARASRAGEQYF
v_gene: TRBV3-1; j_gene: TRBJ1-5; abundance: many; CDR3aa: CASSHAGQGNQPQHF